This note documents a single TCR beta chain sequence. What it binds is not known. One end of the junction varies from germline; a read error may be responsible. This entry is derived from a study of graft-versus-host responses after intestinal transplantation. Germline V lookup: CDR1 SGHDT, CDR2 YYEEEE. The CDR3 is 15 residues long. Method: immunoSEQ multiplex PCR; TCRdb's copy keeps in-frame clones and lacks some. The sample comprises 60,000 to 75,000 clones, roughly 90% of which are singletons, and roughly 2.5% rests with the top ten. This chain joins TRBV5-6 and TRBJ2-3; tentatively, D is TRBD2 (6 bases). The specimen was unstimulated CD8+ T cells sorted from spleen or lymph node cells, collected before intestinal transplant. The sequence was obtained from a human donor who received an intestinal transplant. CDR3 in amino acids: CASSPTGTGGRAQSF. For the CDR3, the DNA is TGTGCCAGCAGCCCGACCGGGACCGGGGGTCGAGCTCAGTCTTTT.